Detailed here is one TCR beta chain. At one boundary the junction diverges from the germline segment, which might be a read error. This sample is part of a study of T cell repertoires in cytomegalovirus infection. TCRdb ran MiXCR on the reads and lists one entry per CDR3 protein. Of roughly 720,000 distinct CDR3 sequences listed, 35% were seen once; the top ten hold under 3.5%. This CDR3 contains 14 residues. CDR1 is DFQATT and CDR2 is SNEGSKA in the germline V gene (reference sequence). The chain has TRBV20-1 and TRBJ2-7, with 9 bases aligning to TRBD1. This receptor was taken from a human donor in good health (CMV status not recorded). Some clones in this sample may be carry-over from other donors' samples. Sequenced input: PBMCs. The CDR3 reads CSASEGTGRPEQNF. The CDR3 bases are TGCAGTGCTAGTGAGGGGACAGGGAGGCCCGAGCAGAACTTC.